The entry that follows covers one T cell receptor beta chain sequence. Libraries were prepared by immunoSEQ multiplex PCR; TCRdb keeps only in-frame clonotypes and omits some of them. The sample shows 250,000 to 350,000 clones, about 88% of them seen only once. The sample belongs to a study of blood T cell repertoires in COVID-19. Sample: peripheral blood. This clonotype originated in a human donor with COVID-19, enrolled during active disease. The donor label of this sample is uncertain.

The CDR3 nucleotides read TGTGCCAGCAGGCGAGACAGGGGGAGTCGGACTGAAGCTTTCTTT. Amino acids: CASRRDRGSRTEAFF. The chain has TRBV28 and TRBJ1-1; 9 nucleotides agree with TRBD1. CDR3 length equals 15 residues. Trimming cost V 6 bases and J 5 bases; bases outside gene matches: 10. Germline lookup yields CDR1 MDHEN and CDR2 SYDVKM.